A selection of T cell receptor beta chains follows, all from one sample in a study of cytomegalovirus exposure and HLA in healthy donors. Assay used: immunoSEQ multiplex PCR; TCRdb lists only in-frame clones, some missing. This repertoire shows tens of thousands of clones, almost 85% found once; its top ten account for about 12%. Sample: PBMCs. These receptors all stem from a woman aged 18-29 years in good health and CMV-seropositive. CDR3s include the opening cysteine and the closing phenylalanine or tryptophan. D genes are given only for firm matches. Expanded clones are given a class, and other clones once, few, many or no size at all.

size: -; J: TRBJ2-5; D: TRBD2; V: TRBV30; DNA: TGTGCCTGGACCCGGGGGGGTGATGAGACCCAGTACTTC; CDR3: CAWTRGGDETQYF
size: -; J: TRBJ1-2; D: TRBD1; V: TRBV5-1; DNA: TGCGCCAGCAGCGGGACAGGGAGGGATGACTACACCTTC; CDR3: CASSGTGRDDYTF
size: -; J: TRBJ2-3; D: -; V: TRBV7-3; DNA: TGTGCCAGCAGCTTATTGGGGGGGCTAGGAACAGATACGCAGTATTTT; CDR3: CASSLLGGLGTDTQYF
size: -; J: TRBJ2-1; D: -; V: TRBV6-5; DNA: TGTGCCAGCAAGGGGGTAACCTCTGGGGCTGAGCAGTTCTTC; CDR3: CASKGVTSGAEQFF
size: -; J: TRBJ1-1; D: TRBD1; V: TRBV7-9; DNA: TGTGCCAGCAGCTCGACAGGGAAGGGCCCTGAAGCTTTCTTT; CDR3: CASSSTGKGPEAFF
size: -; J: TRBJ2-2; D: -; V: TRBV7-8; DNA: TGTGCCAGCAGCCCCAGGTCGGGGAGAAGGAACACCGGGGAGCTGTTTTTT; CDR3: CASSPRSGRRNTGELFF
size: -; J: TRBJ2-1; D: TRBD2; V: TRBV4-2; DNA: TGTGCCAGCAGCCCCTCGGGGGGGGCGCGGTACAATGAGCAGTTCTTC; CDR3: CASSPSGGARYNEQFF
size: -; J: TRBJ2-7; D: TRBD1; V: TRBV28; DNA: TGTGCCAGCAGAGAACTCGGGACAGGGACCTACGAGCAGTACTTC; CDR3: CASRELGTGTYEQYF
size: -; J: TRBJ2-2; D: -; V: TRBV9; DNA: TGTGCCAGCAGGCAGAACGGGGAGCTGTTTTTT; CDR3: CASRQNGELFF
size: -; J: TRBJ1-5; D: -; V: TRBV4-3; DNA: TGCGCCAGCAGCCAAGATTTTAAGGGGCGGACCAGCGGGCAGCCCCAGCATTTT; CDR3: CASSQDFKGRTSGQPQHF
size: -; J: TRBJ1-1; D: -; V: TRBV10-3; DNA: TGTGCCATCAGTGCCAGGTCCAGTGAAGCTTTCTTT; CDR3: CAISARSSEAFF
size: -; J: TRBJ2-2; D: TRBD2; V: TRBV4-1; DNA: TGCGCCAGCAGCCAATGGCCGGGACTAGCGGGGGGCGGCACCGGGGAGCTGTTTTTT; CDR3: CASSQWPGLAGGGTGELFF
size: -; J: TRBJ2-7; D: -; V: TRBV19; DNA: TGTGCCAGTAGTAGACAGGCCCCCTACGAGCAGTACTTC; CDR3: CASSRQAPYEQYF
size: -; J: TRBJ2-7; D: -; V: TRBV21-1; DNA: TGTGCCAGCAGCAAAGTTGGCCTAGCGGGGGGTTCCAGGCAGCAGTACTTC; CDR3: CASSKVGLAGGSRQQYF
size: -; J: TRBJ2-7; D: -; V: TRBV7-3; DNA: TGTGCCAGCAGCTACGCGGGTTCGTCCTACGAGCAGTACTTC; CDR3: CASSYAGSSYEQYF
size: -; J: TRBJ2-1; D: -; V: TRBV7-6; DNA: TGTGCCAGCAGCTTAGGCGTAGCCGCCTACAATGAGCAGTTCTTC; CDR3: CASSLGVAAYNEQFF
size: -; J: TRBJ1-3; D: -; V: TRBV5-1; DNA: TGCGCCAGCAGCTTCGGGGGGGCCCGGAACACCATATATTTT; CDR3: CASSFGGARNTIYF
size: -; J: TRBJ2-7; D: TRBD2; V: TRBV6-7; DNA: TGTGCCAGCAGTTCCCACGTCGATCCGGGACTAGCACAAGACGAGCAGTACTTC; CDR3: CASSSHVDPGLAQDEQYF
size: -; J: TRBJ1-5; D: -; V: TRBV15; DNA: TGTGCCACCAGCGTAACGGGAGGCAATCAGCCCCAGCATTTT; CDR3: CATSVTGGNQPQHF
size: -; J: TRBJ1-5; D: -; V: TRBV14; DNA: TGTGCCGTCGGAGAGGCACAGCCCCAGCATTTT; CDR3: CAVGEAQPQHF
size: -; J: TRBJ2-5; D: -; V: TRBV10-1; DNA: TGCGCCAGCAGTGATGGGGGGAGGGAGACCCAGTACTTC; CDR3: CASSDGGRETQYF
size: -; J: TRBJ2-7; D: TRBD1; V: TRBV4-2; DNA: TGTGCCAGCAGCCAAGAGATAGCAACCGGGACAGGGCTCGGTTACGAGCAGTACTTC; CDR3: CASSQEIATGTGLGYEQYF
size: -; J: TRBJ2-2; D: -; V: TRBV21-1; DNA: TGTGCCAGCACCAACAGGATAAAACTAGGAGCGAACACCGGGGAGCTGTTTTTT; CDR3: CASTNRIKLGANTGELFF
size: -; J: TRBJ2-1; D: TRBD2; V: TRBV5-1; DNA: TGCGCCAGCAGCTTGGGACTAGCGGGGGGGTCCAATGAGCAGTTCTTC; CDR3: CASSLGLAGGSNEQFF
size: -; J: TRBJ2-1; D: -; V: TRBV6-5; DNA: TGTGCCAGCAGTTACTCGGGCCGCTTCCATGAGCAGTTCTTC; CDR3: CASSYSGRFHEQFF
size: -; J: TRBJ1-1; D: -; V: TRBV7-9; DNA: TGTGCCAGCAGCTTAGTACAGGGAGGGGGCACTGAAGCTTTCTTT; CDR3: CASSLVQGGGTEAFF
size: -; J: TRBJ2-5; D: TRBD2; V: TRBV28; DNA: TGTGCCAGCAGCGCTCCCGGGACTAGCGGGGGAGAGACCCAGTACTTC; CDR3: CASSAPGTSGGETQYF
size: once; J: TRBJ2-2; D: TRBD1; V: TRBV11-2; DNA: TGTGCCAGCAGCGCGGACAGGGGGTACACCGGGGAGCTGTTTTTT; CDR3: CASSADRGYTGELFF
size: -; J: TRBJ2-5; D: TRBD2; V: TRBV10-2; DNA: TGCGCCAGCTCCGGGGGGGCGGGAGAGACCCAGTACTTC; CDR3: CASSGGAGETQYF
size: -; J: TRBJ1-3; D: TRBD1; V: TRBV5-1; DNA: TGCGCCAGCAGCGCTAATACAGGGGCTGGAAACACCATATATTTT; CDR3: CASSANTGAGNTIYF
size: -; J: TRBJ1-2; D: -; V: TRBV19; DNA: TGTGCCAGTAGTAAGGTGGAGAACTATGGCTACACCTTC; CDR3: CASSKVENYGYTF
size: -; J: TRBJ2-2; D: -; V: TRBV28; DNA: TGTGCCAGCAGTTTAGGCATTAACACCGGGGAGCTGTTTTTT; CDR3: CASSLGINTGELFF
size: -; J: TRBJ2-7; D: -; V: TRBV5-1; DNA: TGCGCCAGCAGCTTTCGCGGCTACGAGCAGTACTTC; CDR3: CASSFRGYEQYF
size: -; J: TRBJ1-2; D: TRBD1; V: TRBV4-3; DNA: TGCGCCAGCAGCCATCGAGGGGGCGACGGCTACACCTTC; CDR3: CASSHRGGDGYTF
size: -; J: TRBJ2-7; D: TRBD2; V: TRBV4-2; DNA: TGTGCCAGCAGCCAAGGTGGCGGGAGGAACTACGAGCAGTACTTC; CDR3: CASSQGGGRNYEQYF
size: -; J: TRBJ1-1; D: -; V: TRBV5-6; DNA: TGTGCCAGCAGCGGGGGAGGTACTGAAGCTTTCTTT; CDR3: CASSGGGTEAFF
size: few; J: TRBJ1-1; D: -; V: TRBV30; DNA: TGTGCCTGGGGCGGGGTTGGGACTGAAGCTTTCTTT; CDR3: CAWGGVGTEAFF
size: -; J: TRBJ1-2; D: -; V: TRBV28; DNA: TGTGCCAGCAGTTTTGAGGCGGGAAACTATGGCTACACCTTC; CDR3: CASSFEAGNYGYTF
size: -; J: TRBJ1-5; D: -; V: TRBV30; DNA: TGTGCCTGGAGTGGCGGGCAGGAGGGTCAGCCCCAGCATTTT; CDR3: CAWSGGQEGQPQHF
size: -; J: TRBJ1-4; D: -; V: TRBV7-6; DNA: TGTGCCAGCAGCTTAGCGGGCAGGGTTACCGAAAAACTGTTTTTT; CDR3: CASSLAGRVTEKLFF
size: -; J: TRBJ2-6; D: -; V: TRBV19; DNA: TGTGCCAGTAGTATAGGTTTAGTCCTGACTTTC; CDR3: CASSIGLVLTF
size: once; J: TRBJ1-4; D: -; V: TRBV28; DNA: TGTGCCAGCAGTTCTCCAGGGTCCCTTAATGAAAAACTGTTTTTT; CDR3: CASSSPGSLNEKLFF
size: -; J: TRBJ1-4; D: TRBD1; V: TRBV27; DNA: TGTGCCAGCAGCATCCTCGGACAGGGCAATGAAAAACTGTTTTTT; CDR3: CASSILGQGNEKLFF
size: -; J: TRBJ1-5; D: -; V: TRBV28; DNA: TGTGCCAGCAGTTTAAGGCAGGGTTTTGTTTCAAGCAATCAGCCCCAGCATTTT; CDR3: CASSLRQGFVSSNQPQHF
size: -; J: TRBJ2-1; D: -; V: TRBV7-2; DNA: TGTGCCAGCGCCCTTGACAGGAGCTCCTACAATGAGCAGTTCTTC; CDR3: CASALDRSSYNEQFF
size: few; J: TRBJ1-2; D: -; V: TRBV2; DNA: TGTGCCAGCAGTGGGGCAGGGACAAACTATGGCTACACCTTC; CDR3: CASSGAGTNYGYTF
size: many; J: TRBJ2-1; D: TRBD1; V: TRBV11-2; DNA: TGTGCCAGCAGCCGAGGGCAGGACAGGGGGAAGGATGAGCAGTTCTTC; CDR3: CASSRGQDRGKDEQFF
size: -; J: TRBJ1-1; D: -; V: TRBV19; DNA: TGTGCCAGTAGTTCAGGGAACACTGAAGCTTTCTTT; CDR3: CASSSGNTEAFF
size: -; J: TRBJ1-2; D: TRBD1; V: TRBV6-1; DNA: TGTGCCAGCAGTGGTACCGGGACAGGGTATGGCTACACCTTC; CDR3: CASSGTGTGYGYTF
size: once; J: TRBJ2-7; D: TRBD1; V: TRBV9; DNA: TGTGCCAGCGGCGTAGAGGGACAGGGACCCTACGAGCAGTACTTC; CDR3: CASGVEGQGPYEQYF
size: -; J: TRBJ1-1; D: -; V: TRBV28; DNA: TGTGCCAGCAGTTTTGAGGACACTGAAGCTTTCTTT; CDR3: CASSFEDTEAFF
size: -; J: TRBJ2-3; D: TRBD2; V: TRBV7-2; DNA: TGTGCCAGCCGACTAGCGGGGAGCACAGATACGCAGTATTTT; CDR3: CASRLAGSTDTQYF
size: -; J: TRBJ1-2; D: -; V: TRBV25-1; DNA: TGTGCCACCTCGATTGCAGGGGTCGGCTATGGCTACACCTTC; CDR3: CATSIAGVGYGYTF
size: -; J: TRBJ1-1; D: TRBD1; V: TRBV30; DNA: TGTGCCTGGAGTGTAGCCTCGGACAGGGCGAAAAAAACTTTCTTT; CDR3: CAWSVASDRAKKTFF
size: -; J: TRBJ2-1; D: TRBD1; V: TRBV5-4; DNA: TGTGCCAGCAGCTTGGCCGGGACAGGGTATAACAATGAGCAGTTCTTC; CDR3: CASSLAGTGYNNEQFF